These T cell receptor beta chains were read from a single sample in a study of PD-L1 blockade in urothelial cancer. Assay used: immunoSEQ multiplex PCR; TCRdb lists only in-frame clones, some missing. Among just over 40,000 clones listed, about 85% were seen once. This specimen was PBMCs, taken around atezolizumab (anti-PD-L1) treatment. Receptors were obtained from a man between 65 and 85 years old with urothelial cancer. Each CDR3 is given with its conserved first and last residue. Each record gives: D gene, V gene, J gene, clone size, CDR3 protein, CDR3 DNA. The D gene is left open where the match is weak. Some rows have no size entry. The others give once, few or many, or a class for an expanded clone.

D: -; V: TRBV25-1; J: TRBJ2-7; size: -; CDR3: CASRDSTYYEQYF; DNA: TGTGCCAGCAGGGACAGTACTTACTACGAGCAGTACTTC
D: -; V: TRBV29-1; J: TRBJ2-1; size: -; CDR3: CSVVSQGGRWGEQFF; DNA: TGCAGCGTTGTGTCACAGGGAGGGAGGTGGGGTGAGCAGTTCTTC
D: -; V: TRBV29-1; J: TRBJ2-3; size: once; CDR3: CSVEPGTDTQYF; DNA: TGCAGCGTTGAACCAGGCACAGATACGCAGTATTTT
D: -; V: TRBV7-9; J: TRBJ1-1; size: -; CDR3: CASSRRGGATEAFF; DNA: TGTGCCAGCAGCCGGCGTGGAGGGGCCACTGAAGCTTTCTTT
D: TRBD2; V: TRBV6-1; J: TRBJ2-7; size: -; CDR3: CASRGEGNEQYF; DNA: TGTGCCAGCAGGGGGGAGGGTAACGAGCAGTACTTC
D: -; V: TRBV28; J: TRBJ1-4; size: -; CDR3: CASSFYGRDEKLFF; DNA: TGTGCCAGCAGTTTTTATGGGCGAGATGAAAAACTGTTTTTT
D: TRBD1; V: TRBV5-4; J: TRBJ2-2; size: once; CDR3: CASSIDRERILSGELFF; DNA: TGTGCCAGCAGCATAGACAGGGAAAGAATCCTCTCCGGGGAGCTGTTTTTT
D: -; V: TRBV28; J: TRBJ1-2; size: -; CDR3: CASSPEGWGYTF; DNA: TGTGCCAGCAGTCCGGAGGGATGGGGCTACACCTTC
D: -; V: TRBV18; J: TRBJ2-7; size: -; CDR3: CASSPAGGRGEQYF; DNA: TGTGCCAGCTCACCGGCCGGGGGTAGAGGAGAGCAGTACTTC
D: TRBD2; V: TRBV7-2; J: TRBJ2-1; size: once; CDR3: CASRAWASGMNEQFF; DNA: TGTGCCAGCAGGGCATGGGCTAGCGGGATGAATGAGCAGTTCTTC
D: -; V: TRBV29-1; J: TRBJ1-1; size: -; CDR3: CSVEAGDTEAFF; DNA: TGCAGCGTTGAGGCAGGGGACACTGAAGCTTTCTTT
D: TRBD1; V: TRBV15; J: TRBJ1-4; size: -; CDR3: CATSETGGGDEKLFF; DNA: TGTGCCACCAGCGAGACAGGGGGAGGAGATGAAAAACTGTTTTTT
D: -; V: TRBV7-9; J: TRBJ2-7; size: -; CDR3: CASSLDEQQTGEQYF; DNA: TGTGCCAGCAGCTTAGATGAACAGCAGACGGGAGAGCAGTACTTC
D: TRBD1; V: TRBV4-1; J: TRBJ1-1; size: once; CDR3: CASSQPSDRGFITEAFF; DNA: TGCGCCAGCAGCCAACCCTCGGACAGGGGATTTATCACTGAAGCTTTCTTT
D: TRBD1; V: TRBV2; J: TRBJ2-2; size: -; CDR3: CASSRDRSNTGELFF; DNA: TGTGCCAGCAGCCGGGACAGATCGAACACCGGGGAGCTGTTTTTT
D: -; V: TRBV19; J: TRBJ1-5; size: -; CDR3: CASSTTGSDQPQHF; DNA: TGTGCCAGTAGTACCACAGGGTCCGATCAGCCCCAGCATTTT
D: TRBD2; V: TRBV10-3; J: TRBJ2-2; size: -; CDR3: CAIKGRGDTGELFF; DNA: TGTGCCATCAAAGGGCGGGGGGACACCGGGGAGCTGTTTTTT
D: -; V: TRBV2; J: TRBJ2-7; size: medium-sized; CDR3: CATGLWDYEQYF; DNA: TGTGCCACCGGACTATGGGACTACGAGCAGTACTTC
D: -; V: TRBV25-1; J: TRBJ2-7; size: once; CDR3: CASKAGGFYEQYF; DNA: TGTGCCAGCAAGGCGGGCGGATTCTACGAGCAGTACTTC
D: -; V: TRBV5-1; J: TRBJ2-2; size: -; CDR3: CASSLDSFTGELFF; DNA: TGCGCCAGCAGCTTAGACTCCTTCACCGGGGAGCTGTTTTTT
D: -; V: TRBV19; J: TRBJ2-1; size: -; CDR3: CASRGGFGKKFF; DNA: TGTGCCAGTAGGGGTGGGTTCGGGAAAAAGTTCTTC
D: -; V: TRBV6-1; J: TRBJ2-1; size: -; CDR3: CASSESVYNEQFF; DNA: TGTGCCAGCAGTGAGTCCGTATACAATGAGCAGTTCTTC
D: TRBD1; V: TRBV5-4; J: TRBJ1-1; size: few; CDR3: CASSLGQGANTEAFF; DNA: TGTGCCAGCAGCTTGGGTCAGGGGGCGAACACTGAAGCTTTCTTT
D: -; V: TRBV6-6; J: TRBJ2-7; size: -; CDR3: CASSPSGEQYF; DNA: TGTGCCAGCAGTCCTTCGGGCGAGCAGTACTTC
D: TRBD1; V: TRBV6-1; J: TRBJ2-5; size: -; CDR3: CASSGDRGETQYF; DNA: TGTGCCAGCAGTGGGGACAGGGGAGAGACCCAGTACTTC
D: TRBD1; V: TRBV7-9; J: TRBJ1-2; size: -; CDR3: CASSSQGALGYGYTF; DNA: TGTGCCAGCAGCTCACAGGGGGCGCTGGGCTATGGCTACACCTTC
D: -; V: TRBV30; J: TRBJ1-5; size: -; CDR3: CASSGILTGQPQHF; DNA: TGTGCCTCCTCCGGGATATTAACTGGGCAGCCCCAGCATTTT
D: TRBD1; V: TRBV5-1; J: TRBJ1-1; size: -; CDR3: CASSYGTGEAFF; DNA: TGCGCCAGCAGCTACGGGACAGGGGAGGCTTTCTTT
D: -; V: TRBV4-1; J: TRBJ2-7; size: -; CDR3: CASSQDDRTGVRYF; DNA: TGCGCCAGCAGCCAAGACGACAGGACTGGCGTACGGTACTTC
D: -; V: TRBV30; J: TRBJ2-3; size: -; CDR3: CAWSWVDSSTDTQYF; DNA: TGTGCCTGGAGTTGGGTAGACTCTAGCACAGATACGCAGTATTTT
D: -; V: TRBV5-8; J: TRBJ2-1; size: -; CDR3: CASSFLFQRSSYNEQFF; DNA: TGTGCCAGCAGCTTTCTATTCCAGAGGAGCTCCTACAATGAGCAGTTCTTC
D: -; V: TRBV29-1; J: TRBJ2-1; size: -; CDR3: CSVDQRDNEQFF; DNA: TGCAGCGTTGATCAGCGGGACAATGAGCAGTTCTTC
D: -; V: TRBV5-6; J: TRBJ2-7; size: -; CDR3: CASSPKRGGFEQYF; DNA: TGTGCCAGCAGTCCGAAGAGGGGGGGATTCGAGCAGTACTTC
D: -; V: TRBV4-1; J: TRBJ2-3; size: -; CDR3: CASSQDLDSVSTDTQYF; DNA: TGCGCCAGCAGCCAAGATTTGGATAGCGTGAGCACAGATACGCAGTATTTT
D: -; V: TRBV18; J: TRBJ2-3; size: -; CDR3: CASSPGGTDTQYF; DNA: TGTGCCAGCTCCCCGGGAGGCACAGATACGCAGTATTTT
D: TRBD1; V: TRBV2; J: TRBJ1-2; size: -; CDR3: CASSGTGTLSEGYTF; DNA: TGTGCCAGCAGTGGGACAGGGACCCTTTCGGAAGGCTACACCTTC
D: TRBD1; V: TRBV6-1; J: TRBJ2-6; size: -; CDR3: CASSEMWDSSGANVLTF; DNA: TGTGCCAGCAGTGAAATGTGGGACAGCTCTGGGGCCAACGTCCTGACTTTC
D: -; V: TRBV18; J: TRBJ2-7; size: -; CDR3: CASSPAGRHYEQYF; DNA: TGTGCCAGCTCACCAGCCGGCAGACACTACGAGCAGTACTTC
D: -; V: TRBV21-1; J: TRBJ2-7; size: -; CDR3: CASAGWTSGTYEQYF; DNA: TGTGCCAGCGCCGGCTGGACTAGCGGGACCTACGAGCAGTACTTC
D: TRBD2; V: TRBV18; J: TRBJ2-1; size: -; CDR3: CASSPQGLAGSRDEQFF; DNA: TGTGCCAGCTCACCCCAAGGACTAGCGGGAAGTCGCGATGAGCAGTTCTTC
D: -; V: TRBV7-2; J: TRBJ2-7; size: -; CDR3: CASGAGASAEQYF; DNA: TGTGCCAGCGGAGCAGGGGCAAGTGCCGAGCAGTACTTC
D: -; V: TRBV4-1; J: TRBJ1-2; size: -; CDR3: CASSQGQGFYGYTF; DNA: TGCGCCAGCAGCCAAGGCCAGGGGTTCTATGGCTACACCTTC
D: -; V: TRBV28; J: TRBJ2-5; size: -; CDR3: CASSLGGAFQETQYF; DNA: TGTGCCAGCAGTTTAGGCGGGGCCTTCCAAGAGACCCAGTACTTC
D: -; V: TRBV5-6; J: TRBJ1-2; size: -; CDR3: CASSLIGSEGYGYTF; DNA: TGTGCCAGCAGCTTGATAGGTTCAGAGGGATATGGCTACACCTTC
D: -; V: TRBV19; J: TRBJ1-5; size: -; CDR3: CASNKQSNQPQHF; DNA: TGTGCCAGTAATAAACAAAGCAATCAGCCCCAGCATTTT
D: TRBD2; V: TRBV6-1; J: TRBJ2-1; size: -; CDR3: CASSDQAGGANNEQFF; DNA: TGTGCCAGCAGTGACCAAGCGGGAGGGGCGAACAATGAGCAGTTCTTC
D: TRBD2; V: TRBV28; J: TRBJ2-7; size: -; CDR3: CASSFGGSGDYEQYF; DNA: TGTGCCAGCAGTTTCGGGGGTAGCGGGGATTACGAGCAGTACTTC
D: TRBD2; V: TRBV5-1; J: TRBJ2-3; size: -; CDR3: CASSSTGGEDTQYF; DNA: TGCGCCAGCAGCTCCACGGGGGGGGAAGATACGCAGTATTTT
D: TRBD1; V: TRBV2; J: TRBJ2-1; size: -; CDR3: CAARDRGRYNEQFF; DNA: TGTGCCGCTCGGGACAGGGGGCGGTACAATGAGCAGTTCTTC
D: TRBD2; V: TRBV10-3; J: TRBJ2-7; size: -; CDR3: CAISDAGLAGEYEQYF; DNA: TGTGCCATCAGTGACGCAGGACTAGCGGGAGAGTACGAGCAGTACTTC
D: TRBD2; V: TRBV28; J: TRBJ2-3; size: once; CDR3: CASSPAQLAGGEFSTDTQYF; DNA: TGTGCCAGCAGTCCCGCTCAACTAGCGGGAGGCGAATTTAGCACAGATACGCAGTATTTT
D: TRBD2; V: TRBV7-2; J: TRBJ2-2; size: -; CDR3: CASSQGLANTGELFF; DNA: TGTGCCAGCAGTCAAGGACTAGCGAACACCGGGGAGCTGTTTTTT